This T cell receptor beta chain was captured by sequencing in a study of monozygotic twins with inflammatory bowel disease. Study-level points and caveats: Distinguishing T cell subtypes was not possible.

The CDR3 is 15 residues long. Germline lookup yields CDR1 DFQATT and CDR2 SNEGSKA (reference sequence). Details on this clonotype: The antigen is unknown.

Whole blood, unsorted for T cells, was the source of total RNA. Each UMI, carrying a 6-nucleotide sample barcode, came from template switching. No DNA is given; TCRdb re-called the 5' RACE reads and lists each CDR3 protein once. The table lists around 210,000 distinct CDR3 sequences. The V gene is TRBV20-1, the J gene TRBJ1-1. The sequenced sample consisted of blood. The TCR originated in a human donor with ulcerative colitis or Crohn's disease, or a healthy co-twin of an affected twin (not recorded which). This CDR3 reads CSALPRGIELKGAFF.